Shown below are 26 T cell receptor beta chains from a single sample sequenced in a study of blood T cell repertoires in COVID-19. TCRdb's table, derived via immunoSEQ multiplex PCR, lists solely in-frame clones and lacks some. The sample includes 230,000 or so clones, approximately 80% seen only once; the top ten take around 2%. Source material: peripheral blood. These receptors all come from a man aged 40-50 years who had recovered from COVID-19.

This sequence joins TRBV3-1 (or the pseudogene TRBV3-2) and TRBJ2-2, with 9 bases identical to TRBD1. This CDR3 comprises 16 residues. Germline-derived CDR1 and CDR2 are LGHDT and YNNKEL (reference sequence). Germline trimming cut 0 bases from V and 6 bases from J; bases unmatched to any gene: 5. DNA of the CDR3: TGTGCCAGCAGCCAAGATGGGACAGGGTTTGCCGGGGAGCTGTTTTTT. Translated: CASSQDGTGFAGELFF.

This sequence joins TRBV12-3 or TRBV12-4 and TRBJ1-5; TRBD1 matches 8 bases. J gave up 2 bases and V 10 bases, and 4 bases lay outside the gene matches. CDR3 length: 13 amino acids. The CDR3 loop reads CATAGQGNQPQHF. CDR3 sequence (DNA): TGTGCCACCGCGGGACAGGGCAATCAGCCCCAGCATTTT.

This chain links TRBV6-5 with TRBJ2-1; 10 bases match TRBD2. This CDR3 is 15 amino acids long. Germline V gene sequence: CDR1 MNHEY, CDR2 SVGAGI. Trimming took 6 bases from V and 7 from J; bases not matched to a gene: 9. CDR3 loop: CASRPVASGRNEQFF. CDR3 coding DNA: TGTGCCAGCAGGCCCGTGGCTAGCGGGAGAAATGAGCAGTTCTTC.

The chain employs TRBV10-3 and TRBJ2-2, with TRBD1 identical over 7 bases. V trimming: 3 bases; J trimming: 4 bases; junction bases outside the gene matches: 5. CDR3 length: 15 amino acids. In germline, CDR1 is ENHRY, CDR2 SYGVKD. The CDR3 loop is CAISDVGGGTGELFF. DNA for the CDR3: TGTGCCATCAGTGACGTAGGGGGCGGCACCGGGGAGCTGTTTTTT.

V and J are TRBV23-1 and TRBJ2-5; tentatively, D is TRBD2 (6 bases). TRBV23-1 belongs to the ORF category, with a function that is uncertain. The CDR3 covers 13 residues. Trimming cost V 8 bases and J 1 base, with 11 bases left between them. CDR3 DNA: TGCGCCAGCGGGCGGGACGGCCAAGAGACCCAGTACTTC. Translating gives CASGRDGQETQYF.

The J gene is TRBJ1-2, the V gene TRBV3-1 (or the pseudogene TRBV3-2); perhaps TRBD1 as D (6 bases). Germline V gene lookup returns CDR1 LGHDT and CDR2 YNNKEL (reference sequence). Trimming removed 5 bases at V and 2 bases at J, with 15 bases between. CDR3 length equals 15 residues. The CDR3 DNA is TGTGCCAGCAGCTTCGCCGGGACAAAAAACTATGGCTACACCTTC. Translated, it gives CASSFAGTKNYGYTF.

This clone was seen once. V and J are TRBV5-4 and TRBJ1-1, with a weak D call TRBD1 (5 bases). The CDR3 runs 15 residues. V lost 3 bases, J lost 0 bases, and 12 bases lay in between. Germline loops: CDR1 SGHNT, CDR2 YYREEE (reference sequence). The DNA for the CDR3 is TGTGCCAGCAGCTCTTGGGGCAGGGTGAACACTGAAGCTTTCTTT. It is translated as CASSSWGRVNTEAFF. Variable domain in full (rest from reference TRBV5-4 and TRBJ1-1): ETGVTQSPTHLIKTRGQQVTLRCSSQSGHNTVSWYQQALGQGPQFIFQYYREEENGRGNFPPRFSGLQFPNYSSELNVNALELDDSALYLCASSSWGRVNTEAFFGQGTRLTVV.

CDR3: CASSFTLASDTQYF. In DNA form, the CDR3 reads TGTGCCAGCAGTTTCACGCTAGCCTCAGATACGCAGTATTTT. The chain employs TRBV27 and TRBJ2-3; a possible D gene is TRBD2 (5 bases). This CDR3 comprises 14 residues. Trimming shortened V by 3 bases and J by 4 bases, and 11 bases separated the two germline ends. Germline-derived CDR1 and CDR2 are MNHEY and SMNVEV (reference sequence).

This clone was found once. The chain combines TRBV9 with TRBJ2-1; tentatively, D is TRBD2 (5 bases). There are 15 residues in the CDR3. V gave up 0 bases and J gave up 3 bases, with 10 bases separating them. Germline V gene sequence: CDR1 SGDLS, CDR2 YYNGEE. The CDR3 is CASSVDPDFYNEQFF. The CDR3 DNA is TGTGCCAGCAGCGTAGACCCGGACTTCTACAATGAGCAGTTCTTC.

The CDR3: CASSPPLAVYNEQFF. As DNA, the CDR3 is TGCGCCAGTAGTCCCCCACTAGCGGTCTACAATGAGCAGTTCTTC. The chain couples TRBV5-1 to TRBJ2-1; 8 bases are shared with TRBD2. V gave up 8 bases and J gave up 3 bases; unmatched junction bases: 10. Germline lookup yields CDR1 SGHRS and CDR2 YFSETQ. This CDR3 contains 15 residues.

J is TRBJ2-1 and V is TRBV11-3; D is perhaps TRBD1 (6 bases). CDR1 and CDR2 (germline): SGHNT, YENEEA. V lost 3 bases and J lost 7, with 10 bases in between. The CDR3 is made up of 13 amino acids. As DNA, the CDR3 is TGTGCCAGCAGCTTTCCAGGGGTGAATGAGCAGTTCTTC. Translating it yields CASSFPGVNEQFF.

V is TRBV4-1 and J is TRBJ2-7; possibly TRBD2 for D (5 bases). The CDR3 is 15 residues long. Trimming left V 1 base short and J 5 bases short, with 15 bases between. Germline CDR1 is MGHRA and CDR2 is YSYEKL. Here the CDR3 DNA reads TGCGCCAGCAGCCAAGTCGTTAGAGGGTCCAACGAGCAGTACTTC. It yields the protein CASSQVVRGSNEQYF.

V and J are TRBV14 and TRBJ2-3, with a tentative D call TRBD2 (6 bases). The CDR3 has 15 amino acids. Trimming removed 3 bases at V and 5 bases at J, with 15 bases between. The germline V gene has CDR1 SGHDN and CDR2 FVKESK. For the CDR3, the DNA is TGTGCCAGCAGCCAGTTCCGGGGACTTGGAGATACGCAGTATTTT. This gives the protein CASSQFRGLGDTQYF.

V gene TRBV4-3 combines with J gene TRBJ2-5, with D perhaps matching TRBD2 (6 bases). The germline gives CDR1 LGHNA, CDR2 YSLEER. The V gene lost 0 bases and the J gene lost 7 bases, with 18 bases spanning the gap. The CDR3 loop spans 16 amino acids. The CDR3 nucleotides read TGCGCCAGCAGCCAAGAGGGGGGAAGTAGCGGCGCGACCCAGTACTTC. Encoded protein: CASSQEGGSSGATQYF.

The rearrangement joins TRBV4-3 to TRBJ1-2; D perhaps matches TRBD1 (6 bases). The CDR3 is made up of 15 amino acids. Deletions cut 1 base from V and 4 bases from J, with 13 bases between. CDR1 LGHNA and CDR2 YSLEER come from the germline V gene. DNA for the CDR3: TGCGCCAGCAGCCAAGGACAGGCTAATCTCTATGGCTACACCTTC. Its protein product is CASSQGQANLYGYTF.

The rearrangement uses TRBV5-6 and TRBJ1-6; 7 nucleotides agree with TRBD1. After removal of 4 bases from V and 9 bases from J, the junction contained 4 bases not matched to a gene. CDR1 and CDR2 from the germline V gene are SGHDT and YYEEEE. The CDR3 covers 13 residues. CDR3 DNA sequence: TGTGCCAGCAGCGGGACAGCCGGTTCACCCCTCCACTTT. Translation: CASSGTAGSPLHF. Filled out from reference TRBV5-6 and TRBJ1-6, the complete variable domain reads DAGVTQSPTHLIKTRGQQVTLRCSPKSGHDTVSWYQQALGQGPQFIFQYYEEEERQRGNFPDRFSGHQFPNYSSELNVNALLLGDSALYLCASSGTAGSPLHFGNGTRLTVT.

The rearrangement uses TRBV18 and TRBJ1-1; 9 bases agree with TRBD1. The germline V gene has CDR1 KGHSH and CDR2 LQKENI. CDR3 size: 16 residues. The junction had 9 bases not matched to a gene; V was cut back by 4 bases and J by 3 bases. CDR3 amino acids: CASSQYRGQGDTEAFF. CDR3 in DNA: TGTGCCAGCTCACAATACAGGGGGCAAGGAGACACTGAAGCTTTCTTT.

This chain links TRBV4-1 with TRBJ2-2; 7 nucleotides agree with TRBD2. Germline CDR1 and CDR2: MGHRA and YSYEKL. There are 18 residues in the CDR3. V shed 1 base, J shed 7 bases, and the junction held 15 bases outside the gene matches. The DNA for the CDR3 is TGCGCCAGCAGCCAAGTCTTTGTTGAGGGAGGGCTGGTCGGGGAGCTGTTTTTT. Translated: CASSQVFVEGGLVGELFF.

This clone was observed a few times. The V and J genes are TRBV6-6 and TRBJ1-1; weak D call: TRBD1 (6 bases). Germline lookup yields CDR1 MNHNY and CDR2 SVGAGI (reference sequence). The CDR3 consists of 13 residues. Trimming cost V 10 bases and J 1 base, with 13 bases left between them. The CDR3 is CATSRTANTEAFF. The DNA of the CDR3 is TGTGCCACCTCGAGGACAGCGAACACTGAAGCTTTCTTT.

The chain uses TRBV15 and TRBJ1-5; 8 bases are a match to TRBD1. The trim removed 3 bases at V and 4 bases at J, leaving 2 bases unmatched. Per the germline V gene, CDR1 is LNHNV and CDR2 is YYDKDF (reference sequence). This CDR3 has 14 residues. CDR3 DNA: TGTGCCACCAGCAGGCGACAGGGGAATCAGCCCCAGCATTTT. It is translated as CATSRRQGNQPQHF. The whole variable domain, remainder taken from reference TRBV15 and TRBJ1-5, is DAMVIQNPRYQVTQFGKPVTLSCSQTLNHNVMYWYQQKSSQAPKLLFHYYDKDFNNEADTPDNFQSRRPNTSFCFLDIRSPGLGDTAMYLCATSRRQGNQPQHFGDGTRLSIL.

The chain couples TRBV6-2 or TRBV6-3 to TRBJ1-4; D possibly corresponds to TRBD1 (6 bases). V was trimmed by 5 bases and J by 8 bases, leaving 18 bases between them. Germline assignment: CDR1 MNHEY and CDR2 SVGEGT. CDR3 size: 15 residues. CDR3 sequence: CASSDQTGSEEKLFF. Here the CDR3 DNA reads TGTGCCAGCAGTGATCAAACAGGGTCAGAAGAAAAACTGTTTTTT.

The V and J genes are TRBV7-8 and TRBJ2-7, with D possibly TRBD2 on 7 matching bases. Germline-derived CDR1 and CDR2 are SGHVS and FQNEAQ. The CDR3 runs to 14 residues. V dropped 4 bases and J dropped 10 bases, with 20 bases sitting between them. CDR3 coding DNA: TGTGCCAGCAGCTGGCGGCCTGACGGGGGGCTCCAGTACTTC. It yields the protein CASSWRPDGGLQYF.

The V and J genes are TRBV9 and TRBJ1-6, with 10 nucleotides matching TRBD1. Germline lookup yields CDR1 SGDLS and CDR2 YYNGEE. This CDR3 contains 14 residues. The V segment lost 4 bases and the J segment 12 bases; nucleotides outside the gene matches: 7. The CDR3 reads CASSTGTGALPLHF. In nucleotides, the CDR3 is TGTGCCAGCAGCACCGGGACAGGGGCCCTACCCCTCCACTTT.

This chain connects TRBV5-1 to TRBJ2-3; D possibly corresponds to TRBD2 (6 bases). This CDR3 spans 15 amino acids. Trimming cost V 7 bases and J 0 bases, with 15 bases left between them. Germline loops: CDR1 SGHRS, CDR2 YFSETQ. The CDR3 DNA sequence: TGCGCCAGCCGACCCCAGGCGGGGAGCACAGATACGCAGTATTTT. Translation gives CASRPQAGSTDTQYF.

The chain is built from TRBV30 and TRBJ1-1; the D is unclear. Germline V gene sequence: CDR1 GTSNPN, CDR2 SVGIG (reference sequence). This CDR3 spans 12 amino acids. V lost 4 bases, J lost 1 base, and 7 bases lay in between. The CDR3 sequence is CAWTPGNTEAFF. The CDR3 region has the DNA TGTGCCTGGACCCCGGGGAACACTGAAGCTTTCTTT. Variable domain in full (rest from reference TRBV30 and TRBJ1-1): SQTIHQWPATLVQPVGSPLSLECTVEGTSNPNLYWYRQAAGRGLQLLFYSVGIGQISSEVPQNLSASRPQDRQFILSSKKLLLSDSGFYLCAWTPGNTEAFFGQGTRLTVV.

The V and J genes are TRBV19 and TRBJ1-3; TRBD1 aligns across 7 bases. The CDR3 spans 12 residues. J gave up 11 bases and V 10 bases, and 11 bases lay outside the gene matches. Germline V gives CDR1 LNHDA, CDR2 SQIVND (reference sequence). The CDR3 coding sequence is TGTGCCACCCAGGGGGAAAGTTCGGCCATATATTTT. Translation gives CATQGESSAIYF.